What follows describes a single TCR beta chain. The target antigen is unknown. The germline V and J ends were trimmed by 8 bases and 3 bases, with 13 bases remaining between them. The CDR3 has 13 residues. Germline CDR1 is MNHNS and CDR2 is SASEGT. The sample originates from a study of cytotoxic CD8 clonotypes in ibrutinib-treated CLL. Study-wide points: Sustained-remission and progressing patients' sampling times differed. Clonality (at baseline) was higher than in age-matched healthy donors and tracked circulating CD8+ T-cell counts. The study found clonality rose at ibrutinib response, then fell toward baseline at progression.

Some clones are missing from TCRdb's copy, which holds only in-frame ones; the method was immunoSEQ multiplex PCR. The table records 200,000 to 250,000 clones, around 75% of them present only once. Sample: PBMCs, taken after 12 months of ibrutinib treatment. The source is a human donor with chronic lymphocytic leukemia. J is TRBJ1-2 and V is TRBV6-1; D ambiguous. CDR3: CASCVVPDYGYTF. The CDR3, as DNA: TGTGCCAGCTGCGTGGTGCCGGACTATGGCTACACCTTC.